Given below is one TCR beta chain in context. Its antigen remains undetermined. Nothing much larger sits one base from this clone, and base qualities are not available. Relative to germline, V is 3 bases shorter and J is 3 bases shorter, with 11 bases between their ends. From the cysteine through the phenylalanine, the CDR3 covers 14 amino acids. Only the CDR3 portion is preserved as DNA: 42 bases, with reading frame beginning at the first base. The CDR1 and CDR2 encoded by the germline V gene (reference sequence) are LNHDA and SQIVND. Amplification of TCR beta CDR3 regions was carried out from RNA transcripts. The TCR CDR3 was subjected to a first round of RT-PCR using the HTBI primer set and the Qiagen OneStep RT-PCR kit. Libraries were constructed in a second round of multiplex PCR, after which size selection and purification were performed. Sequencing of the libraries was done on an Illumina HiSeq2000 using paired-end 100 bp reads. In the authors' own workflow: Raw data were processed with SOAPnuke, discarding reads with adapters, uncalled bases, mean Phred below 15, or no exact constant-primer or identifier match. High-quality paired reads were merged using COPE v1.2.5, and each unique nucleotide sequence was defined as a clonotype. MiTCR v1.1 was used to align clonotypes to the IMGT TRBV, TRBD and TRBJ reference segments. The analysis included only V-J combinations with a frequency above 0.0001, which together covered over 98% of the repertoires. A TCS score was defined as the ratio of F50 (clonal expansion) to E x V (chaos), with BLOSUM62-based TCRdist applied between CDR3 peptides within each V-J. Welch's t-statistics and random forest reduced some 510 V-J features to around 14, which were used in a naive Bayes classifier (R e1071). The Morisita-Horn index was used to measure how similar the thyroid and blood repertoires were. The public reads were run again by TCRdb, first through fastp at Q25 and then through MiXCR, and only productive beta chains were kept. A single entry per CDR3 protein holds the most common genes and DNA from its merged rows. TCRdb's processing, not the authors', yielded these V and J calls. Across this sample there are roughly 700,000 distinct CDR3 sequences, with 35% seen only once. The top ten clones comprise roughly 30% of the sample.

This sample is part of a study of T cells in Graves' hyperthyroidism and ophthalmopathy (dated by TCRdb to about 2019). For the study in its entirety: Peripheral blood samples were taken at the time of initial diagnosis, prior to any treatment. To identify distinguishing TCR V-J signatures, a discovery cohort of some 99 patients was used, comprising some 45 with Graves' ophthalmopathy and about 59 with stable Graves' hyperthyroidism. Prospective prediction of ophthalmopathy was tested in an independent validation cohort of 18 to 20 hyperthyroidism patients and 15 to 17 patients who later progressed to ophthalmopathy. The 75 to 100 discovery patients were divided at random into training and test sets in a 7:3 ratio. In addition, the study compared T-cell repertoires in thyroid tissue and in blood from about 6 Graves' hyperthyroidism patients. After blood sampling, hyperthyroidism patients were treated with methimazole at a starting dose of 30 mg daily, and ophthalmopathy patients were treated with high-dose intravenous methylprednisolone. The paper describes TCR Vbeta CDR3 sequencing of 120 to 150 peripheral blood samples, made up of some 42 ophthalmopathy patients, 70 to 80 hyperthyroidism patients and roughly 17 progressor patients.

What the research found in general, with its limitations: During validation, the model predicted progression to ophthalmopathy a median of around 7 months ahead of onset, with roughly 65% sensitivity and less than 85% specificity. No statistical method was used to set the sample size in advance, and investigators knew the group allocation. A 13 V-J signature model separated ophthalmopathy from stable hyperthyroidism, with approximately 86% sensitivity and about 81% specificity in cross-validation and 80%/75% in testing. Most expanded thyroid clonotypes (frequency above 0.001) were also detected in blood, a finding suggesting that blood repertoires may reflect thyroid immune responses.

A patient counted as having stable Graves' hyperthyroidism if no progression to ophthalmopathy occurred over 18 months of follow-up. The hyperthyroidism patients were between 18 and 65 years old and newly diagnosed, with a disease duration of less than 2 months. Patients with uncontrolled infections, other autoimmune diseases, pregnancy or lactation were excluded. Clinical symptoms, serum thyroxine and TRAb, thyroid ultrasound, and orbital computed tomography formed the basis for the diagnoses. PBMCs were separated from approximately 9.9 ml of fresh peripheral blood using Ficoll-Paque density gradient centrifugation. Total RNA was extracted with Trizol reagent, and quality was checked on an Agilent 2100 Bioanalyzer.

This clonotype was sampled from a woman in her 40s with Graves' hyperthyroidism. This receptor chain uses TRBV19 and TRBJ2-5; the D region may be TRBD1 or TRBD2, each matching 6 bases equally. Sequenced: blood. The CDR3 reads CASSIGGGKETQYF. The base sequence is TGTGCCAGTAGTATCGGAGGGGGAAAAGAGACCCAGTACTTC.